This T cell receptor beta chain was captured by sequencing in a study of blood T cells in healthy people across ages. It was with a sample-barcoded 5' primer and a J-beta primer mix that a second PCR of roughly 7 to 11 cycles was run. TCRdb fed the 5' RACE reads into MiXCR, producing one record per CDR3 protein. The repertoire consists of hundreds of thousands of distinct CDR3 sequences, with 40% to 50% occurring once and the leading ten covering roughly a fifth. This clonotype occurred a few times. The sequence was collected from a man between 60 and 75 years old in good health. Specimen: blood.

The CDR3 nucleotides are TGTGCCAGCAGTCCCCGGGACAGTGGATTGAACACTGAAGCTTTCTTT. Amino acid sequence: CASSPRDSGLNTEAFF. The V gene is TRBV12-3 or TRBV12-4, the J gene TRBJ1-1; 7 bases fit TRBD1. The CDR3 covers 16 residues. V gave up 5 bases and J gave up 0 bases; unmatched junction bases: 9.